This passage covers 30 T cell receptor beta chains from one sample sequenced in a study of CD8 T cells in ankylosing spondylitis. General observations from the study: One TCR beta motif, made up of roughly 8 highly homologous variants, appeared characteristic of ankylosing spondylitis blood.

The antigens these receptors bind are not known. One entry per CDR3 protein, called by TCRdb with MiXCR from the 5' RACE reads. This table holds about 340,000 distinct CDR3 sequences, 8% found once. Sequencing used blood, either unsorted or a sorted T cell fraction (not recorded which). Source of these receptors: a male donor with ankylosing spondylitis.

This clonotype appeared a few times. The chain combines TRBV24-1 with TRBJ2-1; 12 nucleotides match TRBD1. J was trimmed by 3 bases and V by 4 bases; bases with no gene match: 3. This CDR3 contains 16 residues. Germline CDR1 is KGHDR and CDR2 is SFDVKD. The CDR3 DNA reads as TGTGCCACCAGTGAGGGGACAGGGGGCGTCTACAATGAGCAGTTCTTC. Translating it yields CATSEGTGGVYNEQFF.

For this clonotype: A much larger clone lies a single base off, so this may be a read error. V is TRBV29-1 and J is TRBJ1-1; tentative D call: TRBD1 (5 bases). This CDR3 region has 12 residues. In germline, CDR1 is SQVTM, CDR2 ANQGSEA. The CDR3 coding sequence is TGCAGCGGGGGGAGTATGAACACTGAAACTTTCTTT. This translates into CSGGSMNTETFF.

This clonotype appeared a few times. V gene TRBV4-3 combines with J gene TRBJ2-7; D is undetermined. Germline V gene data show CDR1 as LGHNA and CDR2 as YSLEER. V dropped 2 bases and J dropped 9 bases, with 8 bases sitting between them. The CDR3 length is 11 residues. The CDR3 loop reads CASSQKGGQYF. The DNA for the CDR3 is TGCGCCAGCAGCCAAAAAGGTGGGCAGTACTTC.

This clonotype was seen many times. The genes are TRBV12-3 or TRBV12-4 and TRBJ2-2; tentative D call: TRBD2 (6 bases). Trimming removed 0 bases at V and 4 bases at J, with 9 bases between. The CDR3 sequence is 15 residues long. The DNA of the CDR3 is TGTGCCAGCAGTTTAGCGGGAGGTTTCACCGGGGAGCTGTTTTTT. Its translation is CASSLAGGFTGELFF.

This clonotype was counted a few times. The chain combines TRBV4-3 with TRBJ1-2; D is unclear. Trimming took 4 bases from V and 6 from J, leaving 15 bases between them. Germline CDR1 is LGHNA and CDR2 is YSLEER. The CDR3 is 14 residues long. This CDR3 is CASSPWAGSDGYTF. The CDR3 bases are TGCGCCAGCAGCCCGTGGGCAGGAAGTGATGGCTACACCTTC.

The CDR3 region has the DNA TGCAGTGCTACCACAGGGAGGGGGCAGTACTTC. Translated: CSATTGRGQYF. The gene calls are TRBV20-1 and TRBJ2-7; a possible D gene is TRBD2 (7 bases). CDR3 length: 11 amino acids. Trimming cost V 4 bases and J 9 bases, with 13 bases left between them. The germline gives CDR1 DFQATT, CDR2 SNEGSKA (reference sequence).

J is TRBJ2-1 and V is TRBV9; TRBD2 is a possible D gene (5 bases). V was trimmed by 0 bases and J by 10 bases, leaving 8 bases between them. The CDR3 spans 12 residues. CDR1 and CDR2 (germline): SGDLS, YYNGEE. The DNA for the CDR3 is TGTGCCAGCAGCGTAGGCGGGCTGGAGCAGTTCTTC. It yields the protein CASSVGGLEQFF. Full variable domain (remainder filled in from reference TRBV9 and TRBJ2-1): DSGVTQTPKHLITATGQRVTLRCSPRSGDLSVYWYQQSLDQGLQFLIQYYNGEERAKGNILERFSAQQFPDLHSELNLSSLELGDSALYFCASSVGGLEQFFGPGTRLTVL.

This clonotype was found many times. The J gene is TRBJ2-7, the V gene TRBV12-3 or TRBV12-4; 8 bases map to TRBD2. This CDR3 is built from 14 residues. With V trimmed by 5 bases and J by 4 bases, 7 bases remained unmatched. The CDR3 nucleotides read TGTGCCAGCAGTCCAGAACTAGCGGTATACGAGCAGTACTTC. As protein: CASSPELAVYEQYF.

This clonotype was found many times. The rearrangement uses TRBV29-1 and TRBJ1-1; D unresolved. CDR3 size: 13 residues. CDR1 is SQVTM, CDR2 ANQGSEA, per germline. V lost 7 bases and J 2 bases, leaving 14 bases between the germline ends. CDR3 DNA: TGCAGCGCGGCGGCAGCACGAAACACTGAAGCTTTCTTT. Translated, it gives CSAAAARNTEAFF. The full variable domain, in which reference TRBV29-1 and TRBJ1-1 provide the parts outside the CDR3, is SAVISQKPSRDICQRGTSLTIQCQVDSQVTMMFWYRQQPGQSLTLIATANQGSEATYESGFVIDKFPISRPNLTFSTLTVSNMSPEDSSIYLCSAAAARNTEAFFGQGTRLTVV.

Notes on this clonotype: The junction and the germline gene differ at one end; a read error may be behind it. The chain carries TRBV28 and TRBJ1-1; D remains unclear. The CDR3 is 14 amino acids. Germline V gene sequence: CDR1 MDHEN, CDR2 SYDVKM. The CDR3 DNA sequence: TGTGCCAGCAGTTCCCCCGTAAGTGGGCCTGAGGCTTTCTTT. Residues: CASSSPVSGPEAFF.

The chain recombines TRBV6-5 with TRBJ2-1, with TRBD2 identical over 14 bases. CDR3 length: 19 amino acids. Germline lookup yields CDR1 MNHEY and CDR2 SVGAGI. V dropped 2 bases and J dropped 3; count of bases not matched to a gene: 9. The CDR3 spells CASSYRAGTSGRGYNEQFF. The CDR3 nucleotides are TGTGCCAGCAGTTACCGAGCCGGGACTAGCGGGAGAGGCTACAATGAGCAGTTCTTC.

This sequence joins TRBV12-3 or TRBV12-4 and TRBJ1-5; tentative D call: TRBD1 (5 bases). The CDR3 length is 15 residues. Trimming took 7 bases from V and 3 from J, leaving 16 bases between them. Written as DNA, the CDR3 is TGTGCCAGCAACCCCTCGGGGCGGAACAATCAGCCCCAGCATTTT. Translated: CASNPSGRNNQPQHF.

This clonotype was observed many times. The chain is built from TRBV29-1 and TRBJ2-7; 7 bases align to TRBD2. Looked up from germline, CDR1 is SQVTM and CDR2 is ANQGSEA. This CDR3 region has 13 residues. V trimming: 4 bases; J trimming: 7 bases; junction bases outside the gene matches: 10. The CDR3 sequence: CSVVGTMVMEQYF. The CDR3, as DNA: TGCAGCGTTGTAGGGACTATGGTTATGGAGCAGTACTTC.

This clonotype was seen a handful of times. The V gene is TRBV11-3, the J gene TRBJ2-2; 13 bases are a match to TRBD2. Trimming cost V 5 bases and J 3 bases; bases outside gene matches: 3. The length of the CDR3 is 16 residues. CDR1 SGHNT and CDR2 YENEEA come from the germline V gene. For the CDR3, the DNA is TGTGCCAGCAGCCGGACTAGCGGGAGTTACACCGGGGAGCTGTTTTTT. This gives the protein CASSRTSGSYTGELFF.

The rearrangement uses TRBV10-1 and TRBJ2-1, with TRBD2 identical over 8 bases. V shed 3 bases and J 8 bases; nucleotides not matched to a gene: 6. CDR3 size: 14 residues. Per the germline V gene, CDR1 is WNHNN and CDR2 is SYGVQD (reference sequence). The CDR3 nucleotides read TGCGCCAGCAGTGACGGAGCGGGAGTCTATGAGCAGTTCTTC. Translating it yields CASSDGAGVYEQFF.

This clonotype turned up a few times. The V call is TRBV9, the J call TRBJ2-7; perhaps TRBD1 as D (6 bases). The CDR3 totals 14 residues. The V gene's germline CDR1 is SGDLS and CDR2 YYNGEE. V was shortened by 4 bases and J by 0 bases, with 11 bases between the two germline ends. Here the CDR3 reads CASSRDTDSYEQYF. The CDR3 DNA reads TGTGCCAGCAGCCGGGACACCGACTCCTACGAGCAGTACTTC.

This clonotype was seen a handful of times. As DNA, the CDR3 is TGTGCCAGCAGTCGGGACAACTCCTACGTGGGCCAGCAGTACTTC. Encoded protein: CASSRDNSYVGQQYF. The genes are TRBV6-2 or TRBV6-3 and TRBJ2-7, with a weak D call TRBD1 (6 bases). Trimming removed 5 bases at V and 8 bases at J, with 22 bases between. The CDR3 loop spans 15 amino acids. Germline CDR1 MNHEY, CDR2 SVGEGT.

This clonotype was counted a few times. The rearrangement joins TRBV27 to TRBJ2-3, with 8 bases that match TRBD1. The trim removed 6 bases at V and 6 bases at J, leaving 8 bases unmatched. This CDR3 is 14 amino acids long. CDR1 and CDR2 (germline): MNHEY, SMNVEV (reference sequence). The CDR3: CASSRQGRSDTQYF. As DNA, the CDR3 is TGTGCCAGCAGCCGACAGGGGCGGTCGGATACGCAGTATTTT.

This clonotype showed up many times. The rearrangement links TRBV7-3 to TRBJ2-3; 11 bases are shared with TRBD2. Germline loops: CDR1 SGHTA, CDR2 FQGTGA. V was pared by 5 bases and J by 0 bases, with 4 bases of the junction left unmatched. CDR3 length equals 16 residues. Here the CDR3 DNA reads TGTGCCAGCAGCCCATTAGCGGGAGGGAGCACAGATACGCAGTATTTT. Its translation is CASSPLAGGSTDTQYF.

This clonotype was seen only a few times. The gene calls are TRBV7-9 and TRBJ2-5; perhaps D is TRBD1 or TRBD2 (5 bases each). CDR3 length: 14 residues. Germline V gene data show CDR1 as SEHNR and CDR2 as FQNEAQ (reference sequence). Between the trimmed V and J ends, which lost 3 bases and 1 base, there was a span of 9 bases. The CDR3 sequence is CASSLPGTQETQYF. DNA of the CDR3: TGTGCCAGCAGCTTGCCCGGGACCCAAGAGACCCAGTACTTC.

This clonotype was counted only a few times. This rearrangement joins TRBV5-4 to TRBJ1-1; 7 bases fit TRBD1. Trimming at V came to 2 bases and at J to 3 bases, leaving 4 bases not matched to a gene. CDR1 and CDR2 (germline): SGHNT, YYREEE (reference sequence). The CDR3 length is 14 residues. The CDR3 DNA is TGTGCCAGCAGCTTAGGACAGGCGTACACTGAAGCTTTCTTT. Protein: CASSLGQAYTEAFF.

The rearrangement uses TRBV11-2 and TRBJ2-2, with TRBD2 identical over 12 bases. Germline lookup yields CDR1 SGHAT and CDR2 FQNNGV. The CDR3 is 15 amino acids. V trimming: 3 bases; J trimming: 4 bases; junction bases outside the gene matches: 0. Here the CDR3 reads CASSLTSGSTGELFF. CDR3 DNA sequence: TGTGCCAGCAGCTTGACTAGCGGGAGCACCGGGGAGCTGTTTTTT.

The table lists this clonotype with a few counts. The chain has TRBV7-2 and TRBJ1-2, with D possibly being TRBD1 (6 bases). CDR1 and CDR2 from the germline V gene are SGHTA and FQGNSA. The CDR3 totals 14 residues. The V end was cut by 5 bases, the J end by 2 bases, with 12 bases between. For the CDR3, the DNA is TGTGCCAGCAGCCTCCGGGGGCGAAACTATGGCTACACCTTC. As protein: CASSLRGRNYGYTF.

The chain carries TRBV2 and TRBJ2-1, with TRBD1 matching 7 bases. Germline V gene data show CDR1 as SNHLY and CDR2 as FYNNEI. This CDR3 region has 13 residues. After removal of 9 bases from V and 9 bases from J, the junction contained 11 bases not matched to a gene. Written as DNA, the CDR3 is TGTGCCAGACAGGGGAGCTCTACAGGTGAGCAGTTCTTC. Protein product: CARQGSSTGEQFF.

This clonotype turned up a few times. The chain has TRBV29-1 and TRBJ2-7; D is ambiguous. Trimming cost V 4 bases and J 2 bases, with 15 bases left between them. CDR1 and CDR2 (germline): SQVTM, ANQGSEA. The CDR3 runs 14 residues. CDR3 bases: TGCAGCGTTGCGCTCCTCACTAATACCTACGAGCAGTACTTC. It specifies CSVALLTNTYEQYF.

This clonotype was observed many times. The CDR3 reads CASSLGVTEAFF. Here the CDR3 DNA reads TGTGCCAGCAGCTTGGGGGTAACTGAAGCTTTCTTT. J is TRBJ1-1 and V is TRBV7-9; D may be TRBD1 (5 bases). The CDR3 consists of 12 residues. The germline V gene has CDR1 SEHNR and CDR2 FQNEAQ (reference sequence). Trimming stripped 3 bases from V and 5 bases from J, with 7 bases between.

The chain uses TRBV6-1 and TRBJ2-1, with 9 bases identical to TRBD1. V was pared by 7 bases and J by 3 bases, with 4 bases of the junction left unmatched. The CDR3 has 14 residues. The V gene's germline CDR1 is MNHNS and CDR2 SASEGT. The CDR3 loop is CASKDRGHYNEQFF. Here the CDR3 DNA reads TGTGCCAGCAAGGACAGGGGACACTACAATGAGCAGTTCTTC.

This clonotype was seen more than once but under ten times. This chain joins TRBV20-1 and TRBJ1-6, with D tentatively TRBD1 (6 bases). The CDR3 runs 13 residues. In germline, CDR1 is DFQATT, CDR2 SNEGSKA (reference sequence). The V gene lost 6 bases and the J gene lost 7 bases, with 13 bases spanning the gap. The CDR3 here is CSARQASNSPLHF. CDR3 bases: TGCAGTGCAAGACAGGCCTCCAATTCACCCCTCCACTTT.

This clonotype was counted ten times or more. V is TRBV6-5 and J is TRBJ2-7, with 11 bases identical to TRBD1. Trimming cost V 6 bases and J 6 bases; bases outside gene matches: 10. CDR3 size: 15 residues. Germline loops: CDR1 MNHEY, CDR2 SVGAGI. CDR3 protein: CASSYPGQGEGEQYF. The CDR3 DNA sequence: TGTGCCAGCAGCTACCCGGGACAGGGGGAAGGCGAGCAGTACTTC.

This clonotype has more than one count but fewer than ten. The genes are TRBV7-9 and TRBJ2-5; D gene uncertain. Germline V gene lookup returns CDR1 SEHNR and CDR2 FQNEAQ (reference sequence). There are 11 residues in the CDR3. V lost 5 bases to trimming and J lost 7 bases, with 8 bases between them. The DNA for the CDR3 is TGTGCCAGCAGCAAGATTGGGACCCAGTACTTC. Protein sequence: CASSKIGTQYF.